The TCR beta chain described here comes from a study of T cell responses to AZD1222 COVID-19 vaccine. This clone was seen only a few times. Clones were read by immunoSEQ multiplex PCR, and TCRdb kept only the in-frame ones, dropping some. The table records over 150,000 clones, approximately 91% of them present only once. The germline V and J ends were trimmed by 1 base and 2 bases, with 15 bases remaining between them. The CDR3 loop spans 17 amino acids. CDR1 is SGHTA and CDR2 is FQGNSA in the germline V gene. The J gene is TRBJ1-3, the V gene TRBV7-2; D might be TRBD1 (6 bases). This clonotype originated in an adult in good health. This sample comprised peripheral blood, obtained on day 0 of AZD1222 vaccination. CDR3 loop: CASSLDGGARAGNTIYF. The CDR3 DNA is TGTGCCAGCAGCTTAGATGGGGGCGCGAGGGCTGGAAACACCATATATTTT.